Presented here are 27 T cell receptor beta chains from one specimen sequenced in a study of CD8+ T cells in alopecia areata. Isolated RNA was reverse transcribed into cDNA used as the sequencing template. TCRdb keeps only in-frame clones here, not all; method: immunoSEQ multiplex PCR. The data hold approximately 210,000 clones, with over 40% observed a single time. This sample's treatment: oral pan-JAK inhibitor, 5-10 mg twice daily. The specimen was CD4+ T cells sorted from blood, collected around week 37, from a patient treated with tofacitinib. These receptors all stem from a human donor with alopecia areata.

Concerning this clone: This sample also contains other DNA sequences that code for the same CDR3. The chain is built from TRBV27 and TRBJ1-1; a possible D gene is TRBD1 (5 bases). CDR1 is MNHEY, CDR2 SMNVEV, per germline (reference sequence). V was cut by 6 bases and J by 1 base, with 9 bases left in between. The CDR3 consists of 13 residues. CDR3 sequence reads: CASRLTGNTEAFF. Written as DNA, the CDR3 is TGTGCCAGCAGGCTTACAGGGAACACTGAAGCTTTCTTT.

Turning to this clone: The same CDR3 can be traced to other DNA sequences in this sample. The chain employs TRBV29-1 and TRBJ1-1; tentative D call: TRBD1 (5 bases). This CDR3 is 13 amino acids long. Germline-derived CDR1 and CDR2 are SQVTM and ANQGSEA. The germline V and J ends were trimmed by 1 base and 2 bases, with 8 bases remaining between them. In DNA form, the CDR3 reads TGCAGCGTTGAAGTCGGGGGAAACACTGAAGCTTTCTTT. This codes for CSVEVGGNTEAFF.

The V and J genes are TRBV9 and TRBJ2-7; TRBD2 agrees at 9 bases. With 4 bases clipped from V and 3 bases from J, the junction kept 8 bases outside the gene matches. Looked up from germline, CDR1 is SGDLS and CDR2 is YYNGEE. CDR3 length: 15 amino acids. CDR3 sequence reads: CASSPGEREVYEQYF. DNA of the CDR3: TGTGCCAGCAGCCCCGGGGAGCGGGAGGTCTACGAGCAGTACTTC.

V usage is TRBV30 and J usage is TRBJ1-1, with D hard to call. This CDR3 comprises 13 residues. The V end lost 2 bases, the J end lost 1 base, and 8 bases lay between the germline ends. Germline V gene lookup returns CDR1 GTSNPN and CDR2 SVGIG (reference sequence). Here the CDR3 reads CAWSWSGNTEAFF. The CDR3 bases are TGTGCCTGGAGTTGGTCAGGGAACACTGAAGCTTTCTTT.

The chain is built from TRBV6-5 and TRBJ1-5; possible D gene TRBD1, 6 bases. The V gene's germline CDR1 is MNHEY and CDR2 SVGAGI. V was clipped by 2 bases and J by 5 bases, with 13 bases between them. The CDR3 loop spans 15 amino acids. CDR3 sequence: CASSYPRDNHQPQHF. The CDR3 DNA is TGTGCCAGCAGTTACCCGCGGGACAACCATCAGCCCCAGCATTTT.

This clone has only a few counts. This chain joins TRBV7-9 and TRBJ1-4, with TRBD1 as a possible D gene (6 bases). CDR3 length: 15 residues. V lost 5 bases, J lost 5 bases, and 15 bases lay in between. Germline assignment: CDR1 SEHNR and CDR2 FQNEAQ (reference sequence). CDR3 protein: CASSLDGGYNEKLFF. The CDR3 nucleotides are TGTGCCAGCAGCCTGGATGGGGGCTACAATGAAAAACTGTTTTTT.

This clone was seen more than once but under ten times. This rearrangement joins TRBV28 to TRBJ2-1, with a tentative D call TRBD2 (5 bases). V gave up 5 bases and J gave up 9 bases, with 11 bases separating them. In germline, CDR1 is MDHEN, CDR2 SYDVKM. CDR3 size: 12 residues. The CDR3 protein is CASSPPEGEQFF. CDR3 coding DNA: TGTGCCAGCAGTCCCCCAGAGGGTGAGCAGTTCTTC.

This chain connects TRBV18 to TRBJ1-1; TRBD1 might be the D (5 bases). This CDR3 is built from 14 residues. The V end lost 1 base, the J end lost 11 bases, and 17 bases lay between the germline ends. Germline V gene lookup returns CDR1 KGHSH and CDR2 LQKENI. CDR3 sequence reads: CASSPRGVQDTAFF. CDR3 DNA: TGTGCCAGCTCACCACGAGGGGTCCAAGATACGGCTTTCTTT.

This clone came up a few times. The chain couples TRBV23-1 to TRBJ2-1, with D possibly being TRBD1 (6 bases). TRBV23-1 is classed as an ORF, of uncertain function. Trimming shortened V by 2 bases and J by 14 bases, and 22 bases separated the two germline ends. CDR3 length equals 15 residues. DNA of the CDR3: TGCGCCAGCAGTCAAAGCCCCCCAGGGGAAGTTTCTAAGTTCTTC. Its translation is CASSQSPPGEVSKFF.

The CDR3 protein is CASSPQSSYGYTF. CDR3 in DNA: TGTGCCAGCAGCCCCCAGTCCTCATATGGCTACACCTTC. J is TRBJ1-2 and V is TRBV6-5; no reliable D call. Trimming left V 6 bases short and J 5 bases short, with 13 bases between. The CDR3 length is 13 residues. Germline CDR1 and CDR2: MNHEY and SVGAGI.

V gene TRBV30 combines with J gene TRBJ1-4; TRBD1 aligns across 8 bases. The V gene's germline CDR1 is GTSNPN and CDR2 SVGIG (reference sequence). The CDR3 covers 24 residues. V lost 7 bases to trimming and J lost 0 bases; unmatched junction nucleotides: 34. CDR3 sequence: CAFGPSRGTGRWSEAVATNEKLFF. CDR3 bases: TGTGCCTTTGGACCATCCCGGGGGACAGGACGTTGGTCGGAGGCTGTTGCAACTAATGAAAAACTGTTTTTT. Filled out from reference TRBV30 and TRBJ1-4, the complete variable domain reads SQTIHQWPATLVQPVGSPLSLECTVEGTSNPNLYWYRQAAGRGLQLLFYSVGIGQISSEVPQNLSASRPQDRQFILSSKKLLLSDSGFYLCAFGPSRGTGRWSEAVATNEKLFFGSGTQLSVL.

This sequence joins TRBV4-1 and TRBJ1-2; no firm D call. CDR1 is MGHRA and CDR2 is YSYEKL in the germline V gene. The CDR3 is 13 amino acids. Trimming left V 4 bases short and J 5 bases short, with 11 bases between. The CDR3 sequence is CASSLETAYGYTF. The CDR3 nucleotides are TGCGCCAGCAGCCTAGAAACAGCGTATGGCTACACCTTC.

The gene calls are TRBV4-3 and TRBJ2-4; D tentatively fits TRBD1 or TRBD2 (5 bases each). Trimming cost V 0 bases and J 0 bases, with 18 bases left between them. This CDR3 contains 19 residues. Germline-derived CDR1 and CDR2 are LGHNA and YSLEER. The CDR3 loop is CASSQEGTQAGSAKNIQYF. The CDR3 DNA follows: TGCGCCAGCAGCCAAGAGGGGACCCAAGCAGGGTCAGCCAAAAACATTCAGTACTTC.

V usage is TRBV29-1 and J usage is TRBJ2-2; no definite D call. This CDR3 contains 13 residues. The V gene's germline CDR1 is SQVTM and CDR2 ANQGSEA. Between the trimmed V and J ends, which lost 7 bases and 0 bases, there was a span of 9 bases. The CDR3 here is CSAGRSNTGELFF. CDR3 bases: TGCAGCGCTGGACGATCGAACACCGGGGAGCTGTTTTTT.

This clone was observed a handful of times. The rearrangement uses TRBV7-3 and TRBJ2-1; the match to TRBD2 covers 8 bases. The CDR3 spans 16 residues. Germline V gene data show CDR1 as SGHTA and CDR2 as FQGTGA. J gave up 0 bases and V 5 bases, and 6 bases lay outside the gene matches. CDR3 loop: CASSTKSGSSYNEQFF. The CDR3, as DNA: TGTGCCAGCAGCACCAAAAGCGGGAGCTCCTACAATGAGCAGTTCTTC.

This clone has just a few counts. This rearrangement joins TRBV19 to TRBJ2-5; 7 positions match TRBD2. Germline lookup yields CDR1 LNHDA and CDR2 SQIVND (reference sequence). The CDR3 has 13 amino acids. V gave up 5 bases and J gave up 4 bases; unmatched junction bases: 4. The CDR3 DNA sequence: TGTGCCAGTAGTTCCCCGGGAGGAGAGACCCAGTACTTC. Its protein product is CASSSPGGETQYF.

To note about this clone: Other DNA sequences from this sample encode an identical CDR3 as well. The genes are TRBV7-2 and TRBJ2-5; 12 nucleotides match TRBD2. From germline, CDR1 is SGHTA and CDR2 FQGNSA. This CDR3 is built from 17 residues. The junction had 7 bases not matched to a gene; V was cut back by 0 bases and J by 5 bases. This CDR3 is CASSLASLAGGGETQYF. The CDR3 DNA sequence: TGTGCCAGCAGCTTAGCTTCCCTAGCGGGAGGGGGGGAGACCCAGTACTTC.

There are a few counts of this clone. This chain connects TRBV19 to TRBJ2-1; D is perhaps TRBD1 or TRBD2 (6 bases each). The CDR3 sequence is 17 residues long. V gave up 5 bases and J gave up 8 bases, with 25 bases separating them. Germline values: CDR1 LNHDA, CDR2 SQIVND (reference sequence). The CDR3 loop is CASSPLRGRSSRHEQFF. CDR3 coding DNA: TGTGCCAGTAGTCCACTCCGGGGGCGAAGTTCCAGGCATGAGCAGTTCTTC.

This clone has more than one count but fewer than ten. V gene TRBV2 combines with J gene TRBJ2-7; D is undetermined. V was shortened by 7 bases and J by 1 base, with 5 bases between the two germline ends. Germline values: CDR1 SNHLY, CDR2 FYNNEI. This CDR3 is 11 amino acids long. CDR3 DNA: TGTGCCAGCAAACAGTCCTACGAGCAGTACTTC. Translating it yields CASKQSYEQYF.

The V gene is TRBV7-3, the J gene TRBJ2-7, with unresolved D. Germline V gene data show CDR1 as SGHTA and CDR2 as FQGTGA. CDR3 length: 11 amino acids. Trimming removed 10 bases from V and 2 bases from J, with 9 bases in between. The CDR3 DNA is TGTGCCATACCTTTTCCCTACGAGCAGTACTTC. It yields the protein CAIPFPYEQYF.

The rearrangement joins TRBV10-3 to TRBJ2-2; D is possibly TRBD1 (6 bases). V gave up 4 bases and J gave up 4 bases, with 13 bases separating them. The CDR3 sequence is 15 residues long. Germline V gives CDR1 ENHRY, CDR2 SYGVKD. The CDR3 loop is CAISGGTPGTGELFF. Here the CDR3 DNA reads TGTGCCATCAGTGGGGGGACACCCGGCACCGGGGAGCTGTTTTTT.

CDR3 sequence: CASSDSDYEQYF. The CDR3 DNA is TGTGCCAGCAGCGACAGCGATTACGAGCAGTACTTC. The rearrangement uses TRBV7-2 and TRBJ2-7; D possibly corresponds to TRBD1 (5 bases). Trimming removed 5 bases from V and 4 bases from J, with 9 bases in between. Germline lookup yields CDR1 SGHTA and CDR2 FQGNSA. The length of the CDR3 is 12 residues.

This rearrangement joins TRBV10-3 to TRBJ2-3, with TRBD2 as a possible D gene (6 bases). The CDR3 spans 17 residues. V lost 6 bases to trimming and J lost 1 base, with 20 bases between them. Germline V gene lookup returns CDR1 ENHRY and CDR2 SYGVKD. The CDR3 loop reads CAISPARSGAGTDTQYF. CDR3 bases: TGTGCCATCAGCCCGGCCCGTAGCGGAGCCGGCACAGATACGCAGTATTTT.

The chain carries TRBV11-3 and TRBJ2-4; the D gene is possibly TRBD1 (6 bases). The CDR3 length is 17 residues. Germline V gives CDR1 SGHNT, CDR2 YENEEA. V was clipped by 4 bases and J by 5 bases, with 21 bases between them. CDR3 loop: CASSSGRQQGYENIQYF. CDR3 nucleotide sequence: TGTGCCAGCAGCTCGGGAAGACAGCAGGGGTATGAAAACATTCAGTACTTC.

The chain couples TRBV7-2 to TRBJ1-2, with 7 bases identical to TRBD1. The CDR3 is 14 amino acids. Trimming took 5 bases from V and 1 from J; bases not matched to a gene: 4. Germline V gives CDR1 SGHTA, CDR2 FQGNSA. The CDR3 DNA reads as TGTGCCAGCAGCCTGGGACAGAATAACTATGGCTACACCTTC. Translating it yields CASSLGQNNYGYTF. Filled out from reference TRBV7-2 and TRBJ1-2, the complete variable domain reads GAGVSQSPSNKVTEKGKDVELRCDPISGHTALYWYRQSLGQGLEFLIYFQGNSAPDKSGLPSDRFSAERTGGSVSTLTIQRTQQEDSAVYLCASSLGQNNYGYTFGSGTRLTVV.

This clone turned up a few times. The gene calls are TRBV27 and TRBJ2-7; the D gene is possibly TRBD2 (5 bases). This CDR3 spans 13 amino acids. The V end lost 4 bases, the J end lost 4 bases, and 11 bases lay between the germline ends. Germline CDR1 and CDR2: MNHEY and SMNVEV (reference sequence). The CDR3 DNA reads TGTGCCAGCAGTTCGGGGAGTGGATACGAGCAGTACTTC. Protein product: CASSSGSGYEQYF.

This chain joins TRBV9 and TRBJ2-6; D uncertain. The germline gives CDR1 SGDLS, CDR2 YYNGEE. V gave up 3 bases and J gave up 2 bases, with 6 bases separating them. The CDR3 has 14 amino acids. For the CDR3, the DNA is TGTGCCAGCAGCGAACGGGCTGGGGCCAACGTCCTGACTTTC. This gives the protein CASSERAGANVLTF.